The 9 T cell receptor beta chains listed next were all sequenced from one sample in a study of T cell responses to AZD1222 COVID-19 vaccine. The data were produced by immunoSEQ multiplex PCR, yet TCRdb's version contains in-frame clones alone and is incomplete. The data show roughly 80,000 clones, around nine tenths seen once. Sample: peripheral blood, taken on day 0 of MenACWY control vaccination. The source of these receptors is an adult in good health.

The CDR3, as DNA: TGTGCCAGCAGCTTAGGGGCAGCCGGGTACTCTGGAAACACCATATATTTT. Amino acid sequence: CASSLGAAGYSGNTIYF. The chain combines TRBV7-6 with TRBJ1-3, with D uncertain. Trimming took 1 base from V and 0 from J, leaving 13 bases between them. The CDR3 contains 17 residues. The germline gives CDR1 SGHVS, CDR2 FNYEAQ.

This clone was seen once. This CDR3 is CAWRVAGGVNEQFF. The CDR3 DNA is TGTGCCTGGAGGGTAGCGGGAGGCGTCAATGAGCAGTTCTTC. V is TRBV30 and J is TRBJ2-1, with 10 positions matching TRBD2. Germline CDR1 is GTSNPN and CDR2 is SVGIG (reference sequence). CDR3 length: 14 amino acids. V lost 3 bases to trimming and J lost 6 bases; unmatched junction nucleotides: 5.

The sample holds one count of this clone. The chain carries TRBV28 and TRBJ1-4; D call uncertain. The V gene's germline CDR1 is MDHEN and CDR2 SYDVKM. With 10 bases removed from V and 7 bases from J, the gap between germline ends came to 25 bases. The CDR3 length is 16 residues. CDR3 nucleotides: TGTGCCACCACACACCGAAGGTCCGAGAGGAGTGAAAAACTGTTTTTT. Its translation: CATTHRRSERSEKLFF.

The V call is TRBV6-1, the J call TRBJ2-1; D not certain. The CDR3 sequence is 11 residues long. Germline V gene data show CDR1 as MNHNS and CDR2 as SASEGT. Trimming removed 3 bases from V and 8 bases from J, with 5 bases in between. CDR3 sequence (DNA): TGTGCCAGCAGTGATGGGGATGAGCAGTTCTTC. This encodes CASSDGDEQFF.

The chain joins TRBV6-4 to TRBJ2-1; 8 nucleotides align to TRBD2. With V trimmed by 4 bases and J by 10 bases, 9 bases remained unmatched. Germline V gene data show CDR1 as MRHNA and CDR2 as SNTAGT. The CDR3 totals 14 residues. The CDR3 coding sequence is TGTGCCAGCAGTGGGACTAGCACGGTTGGGGAGCAGTTCTTC. Its protein product is CASSGTSTVGEQFF.

The gene calls are TRBV3-1 (or the pseudogene TRBV3-2) and TRBJ2-7, with D perhaps matching TRBD2 (6 bases). V lost 0 bases, J lost 2 bases, and 8 bases lay in between. CDR1 is LGHDT, CDR2 YNNKEL, per germline (reference sequence). The CDR3 sequence is 14 residues long. CDR3 bases: TGTGCCAGCAGCCAAGATTGGGGGGCCTACGAGCAGTACTTC. Encoded protein: CASSQDWGAYEQYF.

V and J are TRBV6-5 and TRBJ2-5; 9 positions agree with TRBD1. CDR1 is MNHEY and CDR2 is SVGAGI in the germline V gene. The CDR3 totals 15 residues. The J segment lost 0 bases and the V segment lost 6 bases, leaving 5 bases of the junction unmatched. The CDR3 coding sequence is TGTGCCAGCAGCCCGACAGGGGGATACCAAGAGACCCAGTACTTC. Amino acid sequence: CASSPTGGYQETQYF.

The CDR3 sequence is CASRLAVYNEQFF. In nucleotides, the CDR3 is TGTGCCAGCAGACTAGCGGTGTACAATGAGCAGTTCTTC. The rearrangement links TRBV27 to TRBJ2-1; 8 bases line up with TRBD2. The germline gives CDR1 MNHEY, CDR2 SMNVEV (reference sequence). This CDR3 spans 13 amino acids. Unmatched junction bases numbered 2, after V lost 6 bases and J lost 4 bases.

The chain joins TRBV6-1 to TRBJ2-1; D call uncertain. Germline CDR1 and CDR2: MNHNS and SASEGT. Trimming left V 2 bases short and J 0 bases short, with 8 bases between. There are 15 residues in the CDR3. CDR3 sequence: CASSELVSSYNEQFF. The DNA for the CDR3 is TGTGCCAGCAGTGAATTAGTCAGCTCCTACAATGAGCAGTTCTTC.